This T cell receptor (beta chain) was documented in a study of T cells in Graves' hyperthyroidism and ophthalmopathy. Template material for amplifying TCR beta CDR3 regions consisted of RNA transcripts. Using the HTBI primer set, a first-round RT-PCR was run on the TCR CDR3. TCRdb used MiXCR to reprocess the multiplex PCR reads, holding one entry per CDR3 protein. The sample records hundreds of thousands of distinct CDR3 sequences, 20% being singletons. This clonotype was picked up a small number of times. Ophthalmopathy patients showed a Clinical Activity Score of at least 3, NOSPECS grade of at least 4 and duration under 3 months. This clonotype was sampled from a man younger than 40 with Graves' ophthalmopathy. The sample was blood.

The CDR3 DNA reads TGTGCCAGCAGTGTTAGCGGGCCAAGCACAGATACGCAGTATTTT. Translation gives CASSVSGPSTDTQYF. This sequence joins TRBV6-1 and TRBJ2-3; TRBD2 matches at 7 bases. Germline V gene sequence: CDR1 MNHNS, CDR2 SASEGT. This CDR3 is 15 amino acids long. Germline trimming cut 4 bases from V and 0 bases from J; bases unmatched to any gene: 4.